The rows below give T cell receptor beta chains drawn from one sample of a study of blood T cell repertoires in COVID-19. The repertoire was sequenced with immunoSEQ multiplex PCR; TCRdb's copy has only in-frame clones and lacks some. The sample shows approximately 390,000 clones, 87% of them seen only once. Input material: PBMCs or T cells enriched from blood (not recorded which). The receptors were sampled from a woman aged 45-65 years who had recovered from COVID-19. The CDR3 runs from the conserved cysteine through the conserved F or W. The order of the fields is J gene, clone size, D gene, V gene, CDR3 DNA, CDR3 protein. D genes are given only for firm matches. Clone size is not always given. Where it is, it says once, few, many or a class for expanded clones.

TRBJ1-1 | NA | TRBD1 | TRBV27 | TGTGCCAGCAGTCCATTAAGGGGGCTTAGGACTGAAGCTTTCTTT | CASSPLRGLRTEAFF
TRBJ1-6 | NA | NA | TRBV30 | TGTGCCTGGGGCAGGACCTATAATTCACCCCTCCACTTT | CAWGRTYNSPLHF
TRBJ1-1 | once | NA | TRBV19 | TGTGCCAGTAGTATTCTTTTGAACACTGAAGCTTTCTTT | CASSILLNTEAFF
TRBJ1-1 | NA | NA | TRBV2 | TGTGCCAGCATGCTACAGATTGAAGCTTTCTTT | CASMLQIEAFF
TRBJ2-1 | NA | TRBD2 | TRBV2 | TGTGCCAGCAGTGGTAGCGGGGTGCGCAATGAGCAGTTCTTC | CASSGSGVRNEQFF
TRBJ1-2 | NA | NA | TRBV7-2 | TGTGCCAGCAGCTTACGTTTCGGGAAAGGGGAGGCCTATGGCTACACCTTC | CASSLRFGKGEAYGYTF
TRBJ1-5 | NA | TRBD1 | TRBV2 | TGTGCCAGCAGGGGACAGTCATATAGCAATCAGCCCCAGCATTTT | CASRGQSYSNQPQHF
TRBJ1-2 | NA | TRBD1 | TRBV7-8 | TGTGCCAGCAGCAATGACAGGGCGAACTATGGCTACACCTTC | CASSNDRANYGYTF
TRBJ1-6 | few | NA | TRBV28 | TGTGCCAGCAGCTCTACAGGGTATAATTCACCCCTCCACTTT | CASSSTGYNSPLHF
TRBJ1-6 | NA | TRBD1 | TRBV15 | TGTGCCACCAGCAGAGAGGGACAGGGAGTATCACCCCTCCACTTT | CATSREGQGVSPLHF
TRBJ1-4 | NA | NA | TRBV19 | TGTGCCAGTCAAAGACCGGACAGAGGGAATGAAAAACTGTTTTTT | CASQRPDRGNEKLFF
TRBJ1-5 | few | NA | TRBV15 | TGTGCCACCACCGCGGCGGTTAATAGCAATCAGCCCCAGCATTTT | CATTAAVNSNQPQHF
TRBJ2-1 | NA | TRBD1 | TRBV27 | TGTGCCAGCACGCACCGAACCGGGACAGGGGGAAATGAGCAGTTCTTC | CASTHRTGTGGNEQFF
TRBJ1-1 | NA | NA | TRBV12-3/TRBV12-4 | TGTGCCAGCAACCACAGGGAGAACACTGAAGCTTTCTTT | CASNHRENTEAFF
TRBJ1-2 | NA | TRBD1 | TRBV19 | TGTGCCAGTAGTACCCCCGAGACAGGGGTCTATGGCTACACCTTC | CASSTPETGVYGYTF
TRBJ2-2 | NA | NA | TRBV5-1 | TGCGCCAGCAGCTTGGTTGCGGGGGCCGGCACCGGGGAGCTGTTTTTT | CASSLVAGAGTGELFF
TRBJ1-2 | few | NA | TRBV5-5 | TGTGCCAGCAGCTGGGCCAGTGGCTACACCTTC | CASSWASGYTF
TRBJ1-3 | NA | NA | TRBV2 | TGTGCCAGCAGTGAAGCGCTTCAGACAGGAAACACCATATATTTT | CASSEALQTGNTIYF
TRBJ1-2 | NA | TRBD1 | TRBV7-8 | TGTGCCAGCAGCTTCAACAGGGGGTACGGCTACACCTTC | CASSFNRGYGYTF
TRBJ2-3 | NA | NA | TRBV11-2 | TGTGCCAGCAGCTTTCGCAGGACGCAGTATTTT | CASSFRRTQYF
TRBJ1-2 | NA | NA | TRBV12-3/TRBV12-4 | TGTGCCAGCAGTTTAAACAGCTATGGCTACACCTTC | CASSLNSYGYTF
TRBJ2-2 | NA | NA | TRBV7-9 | TGTGCCAGCAGCTCCGGTCAGGGGAACACCGGGGAGCTGTTTTTT | CASSSGQGNTGELFF
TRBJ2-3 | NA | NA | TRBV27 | TGTGCCAGCAGTTTTATGGGCGGGGGCTCGGGGACGCAGTATTTT | CASSFMGGGSGTQYF
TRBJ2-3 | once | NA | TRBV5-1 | TGCGCCAGCAGCTCCGTCAGGGATGAAGCGAGGACAGATACGCAGTATTTT | CASSSVRDEARTDTQYF